Given below is one T cell receptor beta chain in context. This clone has more than one count but fewer than ten. Its antigen is not yet known. Qualities for individual bases were not recorded, and no much larger clone is one base off. The CDR3 regions of human TCRbeta chains were subjected to immunosequencing. The original pipeline was this. Repertoire TCRs were matched against a reference library of SARS-CoV-2-specific TCRs generated with the MIRA antigen-specificity platform. Breadth was defined as the fraction of unique TCRs that were SARS-CoV-2-associated. Depth was defined as the fraction of total T cells that were SARS-CoV-2-associated. Using the MIRA data, each spike-specific TCR was mapped to the spike region that the TCR reacts to and placed in a CD4 or CD8 class. Log10-transformed breadth and depth values were compared by one-way ANOVA with Sidak's multiple comparisons tests. TCRdb retrieved this table from immuneACCESS and kept in-frame rearrangements only. Not all clones are present; in checked studies, unresolved V genes account for under half, and no reason is known for the remainder. V and J calls and clone size are copied from that table; D and trimming were computed from the DNA. In this sample the table shows under 200,000 clones, 88% of which occur a single time. Around 5.5% of the sample rests with the top ten.

The V and J ends are trimmed by 4 bases and 0 bases, leaving 7 bases between them. From a lookup of the germline V gene (reference sequence), CDR1 and CDR2 are LNHDA and SQIVND. The CDR3, cysteine through phenylalanine, is 14 amino acids long. Of the read, only the CDR3 DNA is kept; its 42 bases are in frame from base 1. The time point label, as the study defines it: baseline before first vaccination. Vaccinee samples were obtained from the UK trials COV001 and COV002, which included a single-blind randomized controlled phase 2/3 trial of AZD1222 (ChAdOx1 nCoV-19) in healthy adults. For TCRbeta chain sequencing, PBMC samples were collected from trial participants at day 0 and at day 28 after the second dose. This sample is drawn from a study of T cell responses to AZD1222 COVID-19 vaccine (dated by TCRdb to the early 2020s). About the study as a whole: AZD1222 recipients whose second dose came at about 4 weeks and those whose second dose came at about 12 weeks were combined into one group, since spike-specific TCR depth and breadth did not differ between the two schedules. TCR sequencing was performed for over 230 trial participants, of whom about 200 were given two doses of AZD1222 and around 25 were given two doses of MenACWY control vaccine. Trial participants were enrolled into age subgroups of 18-55, 56-69 and 70-plus years, which contained around 140, 26 and 57 TCR-sequenced participants, respectively. Overall results and qualifications from the work: CD4 TCRs associated with the vaccine covered the entire spike protein, and the dominant responses were in regions 160-218 and 743-854. In the small 56-69-year group, the increase in depth fell short of significance, most likely because of low power. After two AZD1222 doses, spike-specific TCR breadth and depth were significantly higher than at day 0 and than in MenACWY recipients. Only a handful of AZD1222 recipients were SARS-CoV-2 seropositive at baseline, limiting conclusions about previously exposed vaccinees. Because no day 14 peak-response samples were available, the repertoires could be characterized only after the peak T cell response. Reportedly, close to half of the unique spike-specific TCRs recognized epitopes lying outside the regions that are mutated in the B.1.351 and B.1.1.7 variants. Participants were mostly white British, with more females than males. The authors suggested clonal diversity may have been underestimated.

This sequence uses TRBV19 and TRBJ1-3; the D region possibly corresponds to TRBD1 (5 bases align). The sample consisted of peripheral blood, taken on day 0 of AZD1222 vaccination. This clonotype was sampled from an adult in good health. The CDR3 is CASSNRISGNTIYF. The nucleotides read TGTGCCAGTAGTAACAGGATCTCTGGAAACACCATATATTTT.